Shown below are 25 T cell receptor beta chains from a single sample sequenced in a study of shared clonotypes between healthy human individuals (dated by TCRdb to 2018 to 2021). Library preparation employed the immunoSEQ multiplex PCR assay. Here the immuneACCESS table is served through TCRdb, limited to in-frame sequences with V and J called. Missing clones are a known gap in these copies; in checked studies unresolved V genes cover under half, and the rest lacks a known reason. Within this sample are 2 million to 2.5 million clones, with approximately 93% of them counted one time only. Of the sample, roughly 0.39% is held by the ten largest clones. Sequenced sample: naive CD4+ T cells from PBMCs. Interpreted using the paper, the cell subset or site label stands for: CD45RA+ positively selected. The receptors were gathered from a man between 18 and 35 years old in good health. Some clones in this sample may be carry-over from other donors' samples.

The chain carries TRBV18 and TRBJ1-2; D might be TRBD1 (6 bases). CDR1 is KGHSH and CDR2 is LQKENI in the germline V gene. V lost 3 bases to trimming and J lost 8 bases, with 13 bases between them. The CDR3 length is 13 residues. DNA of the CDR3: TGTGCCAGCTCACCGTCGGGGGCGGAAGGCTACACCTTC. Amino acids: CASSPSGAEGYTF.

In DNA form, the CDR3 reads TGCGCCAGCAGCTTGGCCAGAGGGGGCGGTGCCGGGGAGCTGTTTTTT. It encodes CASSLARGGGAGELFF. J is TRBJ2-2 and V is TRBV5-1; 7 bases match TRBD1. The germline V gene has CDR1 SGHRS and CDR2 YFSETQ. The CDR3 length is 16 residues. With 0 bases clipped from V and 6 bases from J, the junction kept 8 bases outside the gene matches.

The rearrangement joins TRBV11-3 to TRBJ1-1; D might be TRBD1 (6 bases). Germline V lookup: CDR1 SGHNT, CDR2 YENEEA. V was pared by 4 bases and J by 5 bases, with 11 bases between. The CDR3 length is 13 residues. CDR3 nucleotide sequence: TGTGCCAGCAGCTCCAAGGACAGTACTGAAGCTTTCTTT. It translates to CASSSKDSTEAFF.

The V call is TRBV27, the J call TRBJ2-7; 7 bases are a match to TRBD1. V lost 4 bases, J lost 2 bases, and 17 bases stayed unmatched. The CDR3 loop spans 18 amino acids. The germline gives CDR1 MNHEY, CDR2 SMNVEV (reference sequence). DNA for the CDR3: TGTGCCAGCAGTTCTCCCCGAAATCCCGACAGGGCAACCTACGAGCAGTACTTC. This sequence encodes CASSSPRNPDRATYEQYF.

For this clone: Within the sample, other DNA sequences also encode this same CDR3. V and J are TRBV4-2 and TRBJ1-2, with D unresolved. The CDR3 has 12 amino acids. Trimming took off 0 bases at V and 5 bases at J, with 4 bases between the two ends. The V gene's germline CDR1 is LGHNA and CDR2 YNFKEQ. The CDR3 sequence is CASSQDSYGYTF. The CDR3 coding sequence is TGTGCCAGCAGCCAAGATTCGTATGGCTACACCTTC.

The rearrangement joins TRBV6-5 to TRBJ1-2; D not certain. Germline lookup yields CDR1 MNHEY and CDR2 SVGAGI. V was clipped by 6 bases and J by 5 bases, with 10 bases between them. The CDR3 runs to 12 residues. This CDR3 reads CASRGDKYGYTF. As DNA, the CDR3 is TGTGCCAGCAGGGGCGACAAGTATGGCTACACCTTC.

This chain's CDR3 is CASSYGSNYGYTF. The CDR3 DNA reads TGTGCCAGCAGTTACGGATCTAACTATGGCTACACCTTC. This chain connects TRBV28 to TRBJ1-2; no clear D gene. From germline, CDR1 is MDHEN and CDR2 SYDVKM. V was shortened by 4 bases and J by 0 bases, with 6 bases between the two germline ends. The CDR3 runs 13 residues.

This clone occurred once. The J gene is TRBJ2-1, the V gene TRBV6-5; 7 bases are a match to TRBD2. V gave up 3 bases and J gave up 6 bases; unmatched junction bases: 8. This CDR3 contains 15 residues. Per germline, CDR1 MNHEY and CDR2 SVGAGI. The CDR3 nucleotides read TGTGCCAGCAGTTATTTTACTAGCGCACCCAATGAGCAGTTCTTC. Residues: CASSYFTSAPNEQFF.

The J gene is TRBJ2-1, the V gene TRBV7-8; 15 bases line up with TRBD2. This CDR3 is built from 18 residues. With 5 bases clipped from V and 7 bases from J, the junction kept 12 bases outside the gene matches. Germline V gives CDR1 SGHVS, CDR2 FQNEAQ. The CDR3 here is CASSPGLAGGSVGNEQFF. CDR3 nucleotides: TGTGCCAGCAGCCCGGGACTAGCGGGAGGATCGGTTGGGAATGAGCAGTTCTTC.

This clone came up once. J is TRBJ2-4 and V is TRBV27, with D perhaps matching TRBD2 (7 bases). The germline V gene encodes CDR1 MNHEY and CDR2 SMNVEV (reference sequence). The length of the CDR3 is 14 residues. V was clipped by 3 bases and J by 7 bases, with 13 bases between them. The CDR3 region has the DNA TGTGCCAGCAGTTTGCTACAGGGAGGGAACATTCAGTACTTC. Amino acids: CASSLLQGGNIQYF.

The chain has TRBV30 and TRBJ1-5; no reliable D call. CDR1 is GTSNPN, CDR2 SVGIG, per germline (reference sequence). V was cut by 0 bases and J by 3 bases, with 6 bases left in between. The CDR3 is 13 amino acids. CDR3 bases: TGTGCCTGGAGTGTATCGGACAATCAGCCCCAGCATTTT. Translated: CAWSVSDNQPQHF.

The chain employs TRBV28 and TRBJ2-1; 10 nucleotides align to TRBD2. The CDR3 loop spans 15 amino acids. The V segment lost 11 bases and the J segment 7 bases; nucleotides outside the gene matches: 14. CDR1 is MDHEN and CDR2 is SYDVKM in the germline V gene. The chain's CDR3 is CAGGGAAGGRNEQFF. The CDR3 DNA reads as TGTGCCGGAGGGGGGGCAGCGGGAGGGCGGAATGAGCAGTTCTTC.

The J gene is TRBJ2-2, the V gene TRBV9; D may be TRBD2 (5 bases). V was trimmed by 0 bases and J by 6 bases, leaving 12 bases between them. Looked up from germline, CDR1 is SGDLS and CDR2 is YYNGEE. This CDR3 has 15 residues. CDR3 DNA sequence: TGTGCCAGCAGCGTAGACCCTAAGAGGGCCGGGGAGCTGTTTTTT. It yields the protein CASSVDPKRAGELFF. The full variable domain, its missing parts supplied by reference TRBV9 and TRBJ2-2, is DSGVTQTPKHLITATGQRVTLRCSPRSGDLSVYWYQQSLDQGLQFLIQYYNGEERAKGNILERFSAQQFPDLHSELNLSSLELGDSALYFCASSVDPKRAGELFFGEGSRLTVL.

This clone came up once. Other DNA sequences in the sample encode the same CDR3. The genes are TRBV29-1 and TRBJ2-3, with D perhaps matching TRBD1 (6 bases). CDR3 size: 13 residues. Trimming removed 3 bases at V and 3 bases at J, with 10 bases between. Germline V lookup: CDR1 SQVTM, CDR2 ANQGSEA. In nucleotides, the CDR3 is TGCAGCGTTGAGAAGGGGACAACAGATACGCAGTATTTT. Translation: CSVEKGTTDTQYF.

This chain connects TRBV5-1 to TRBJ2-1; D is possibly TRBD1 (5 bases). Germline lookup yields CDR1 SGHRS and CDR2 YFSETQ. The CDR3 has 14 amino acids. V was trimmed by 7 bases and J by 7 bases, leaving 18 bases between them. The CDR3 coding sequence is TGCGCCAGCTCTGACCCGACAGCCGCAAATGAGCAGTTCTTC. This translates into CASSDPTAANEQFF.

The V gene is TRBV29-1, the J gene TRBJ1-2; weak D call: TRBD1 (5 bases). The CDR3 loop spans 13 amino acids. Germline loops: CDR1 SQVTM, CDR2 ANQGSEA. Trimming cost V 7 bases and J 8 bases, with 20 bases left between them. The CDR3 DNA reads as TGCAGCGCTGGGGCAGAAGCACAAGGCGGCTACACCTTC. Residues: CSAGAEAQGGYTF.

The chain recombines TRBV5-8 with TRBJ2-1; D assignment may be TRBD1 or TRBD2 (5 bases each). CDR1 and CDR2 (germline): SGHTS, YDEGEE. Trimming shortened V by 2 bases and J by 6 bases, and 9 bases separated the two germline ends. This CDR3 spans 13 amino acids. This CDR3 is CASSLGTTNEQFF. CDR3 nucleotide sequence: TGTGCCAGCAGCTTAGGGACCACCAATGAGCAGTTCTTC.

The V gene is TRBV4-1, the J gene TRBJ2-3; tentatively, D is TRBD2 (5 bases). V lost 1 base and J lost 2, with 13 bases in between. This CDR3 has 16 amino acids. The germline CDR1 and CDR2 sequences are MGHRA and YSYEKL. DNA for the CDR3: TGCGCCAGCAGCCAAGCGGTGAGCGGACTCACAGATACGCAGTATTTT. This codes for CASSQAVSGLTDTQYF.

This clone was recorded once. The V and J genes are TRBV28 and TRBJ2-7, with 10 bases identical to TRBD2. The CDR3 is 13 residues long. In germline, CDR1 is MDHEN, CDR2 SYDVKM. The V and J ends lost 2 bases and 10 bases, in that order; junction bases with no gene match: 5. CDR3: CASSLLAGDRQYF. In DNA, the CDR3 is TGTGCCAGCAGTTTACTAGCGGGAGACCGTCAGTACTTC.

V is TRBV28 and J is TRBJ2-1; TRBD1 matches at 7 bases. CDR1 MDHEN and CDR2 SYDVKM come from the germline V gene. Trimming cost V 7 bases and J 3 bases; bases outside gene matches: 3. The CDR3 is made up of 13 amino acids. CDR3 in amino acids: CASKRDSYNEQFF. The CDR3 nucleotides are TGTGCCAGCAAACGGGACAGCTACAATGAGCAGTTCTTC.

This clone was counted a single time. V usage is TRBV7-9 and J usage is TRBJ1-2; D is undetermined. The CDR3 consists of 14 residues. CDR1 and CDR2 (germline): SEHNR, FQNEAQ (reference sequence). V lost 2 bases to trimming and J lost 6 bases, with 13 bases between them. The chain's CDR3 is CASSLSLPWDGYTF. The CDR3 coding sequence is TGTGCCAGCAGCTTATCACTCCCCTGGGATGGCTACACCTTC.

This clone was counted a single time. The V and J genes are TRBV25-1 and TRBJ1-2; a weak D match, TRBD1 (6 bases). V was pared by 3 bases and J by 4 bases, with 12 bases between. The CDR3 sequence is 14 residues long. Germline lookup yields CDR1 MGHDK and CDR2 SYGVNS. CDR3 loop: CASSDRTDVYGYTF. The CDR3, as DNA: TGTGCCAGCAGTGACCGGACAGACGTCTATGGCTACACCTTC.

The V gene is TRBV25-1, the J gene TRBJ2-5; TRBD2 aligns across 7 bases. Germline V gives CDR1 MGHDK, CDR2 SYGVNS. The CDR3 is 15 residues long. V trimming: 3 bases; J trimming: 5 bases; junction bases outside the gene matches: 9. CDR3 sequence (DNA): TGTGCCAGCAGTGAGCCCGGGAGGTTAGGGGAGACCCAGTACTTC. Protein product: CASSEPGRLGETQYF.

The chain couples TRBV11-2 to TRBJ2-7; D is undetermined. Between the trimmed V and J ends, which lost 9 bases and 0 bases, there was a span of 12 bases. Per germline, CDR1 SGHAT and CDR2 FQNNGV. The CDR3 is 13 residues long. CDR3 in DNA: TGTGCCAGAGGCAGGTTAAGCTCCTACGAGCAGTACTTC. Its translation is CARGRLSSYEQYF.

This clone was counted a few times. This rearrangement joins TRBV29-1 to TRBJ1-1, with D unclear. The germline V and J ends were trimmed by 3 bases and 5 bases, with 7 bases remaining between them. Per germline, CDR1 SQVTM and CDR2 ANQGSEA. CDR3 size: 11 residues. CDR3 nucleotides: TGCAGCGTTGATGCGGGGACTGAAGCTTTCTTT. Protein product: CSVDAGTEAFF.